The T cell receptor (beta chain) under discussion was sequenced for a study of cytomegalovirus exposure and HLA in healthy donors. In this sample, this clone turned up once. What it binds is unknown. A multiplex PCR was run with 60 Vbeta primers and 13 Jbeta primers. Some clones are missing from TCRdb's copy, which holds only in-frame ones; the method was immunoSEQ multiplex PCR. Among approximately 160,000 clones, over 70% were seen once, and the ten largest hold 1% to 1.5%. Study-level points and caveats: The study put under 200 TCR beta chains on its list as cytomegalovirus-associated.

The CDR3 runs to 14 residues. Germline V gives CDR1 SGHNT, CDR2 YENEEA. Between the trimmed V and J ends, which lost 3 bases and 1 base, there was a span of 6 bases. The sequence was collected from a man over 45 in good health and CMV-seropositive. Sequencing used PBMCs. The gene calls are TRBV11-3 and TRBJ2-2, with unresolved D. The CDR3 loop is CASSLRQNTGELFF. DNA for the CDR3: TGTGCCAGCAGCTTGCGACAGAACACCGGGGAGCTGTTTTTT.